The sequence of this T cell receptor beta chain was determined in a study of blood T cell repertoires in COVID-19. CDR1 and CDR2 from the germline V gene are MRHNA and SNTAGT. V dropped 3 bases and J dropped 7 bases, with 13 bases sitting between them. CDR3 size: 13 residues. This table comes from immunoSEQ multiplex PCR, and its TCRdb copy is limited to in-frame clones, with some not included. The sample holds a few hundred thousand clones, 87% seen once. Sample: peripheral blood. The TCR sequence derives from a woman aged 45-65 years who had recovered from COVID-19. The chain is built from TRBV6-4 and TRBJ2-7; a possible D gene is TRBD2 (5 bases). In nucleotides, the CDR3 is TGTGCCAGCAGTGAAACGGGGTTCGGGGAGCAGTACTTC. As protein: CASSETGFGEQYF.